Below are 12 T cell receptor beta chains sequenced from a single sample in a study of spatial heterogeneity in lung cancer. From the 5' RACE reads, TCRdb called clonotypes with MiXCR, one entry per CDR3 protein. This sample carries under 50,000 distinct CDR3 sequences, around 5.2% of them seen once, and the ten largest clones take about 25%. Time point described: sample taken at primary tumor resection. This specimen was PBMCs, taken at surgery. These receptors were collected from a female donor with early-stage non-small cell lung cancer.

This clonotype showed up just a few times. The genes are TRBV6-1 and TRBJ1-2; possibly TRBD1 for D (5 bases). Trimming removed 3 bases from V and 8 bases from J, with 16 bases in between. The CDR3 length is 14 residues. Germline CDR1 MNHNS, CDR2 SASEGT. The CDR3 DNA reads TGTGCCAGCAGTGAGGACATCCGGGCAGGGGGCTACACCTTC. As protein: CASSEDIRAGGYTF.

This clonotype was detected ten times or more. The chain carries TRBV29-1 and TRBJ2-5; 11 bases map to TRBD2. V lost 6 bases to trimming and J lost 1 base; unmatched junction nucleotides: 7. Germline CDR1 SQVTM, CDR2 ANQGSEA. The CDR3 spans 15 residues. The DNA of the CDR3 is TGCAGCGTGGGGGGACTAGCGGTAACCCAAGAGACCCAGTACTTC. Protein sequence: CSVGGLAVTQETQYF.

This clonotype was seen repeatedly, ten times or more. The CDR3 region has the DNA TGTGCCAGCAGCCCTCCTAGTGGTCCGACGGGAGAGCAGTACTTC. Protein product: CASSPPSGPTGEQYF. J is TRBJ2-7 and V is TRBV7-9; weak D call: TRBD2 (5 bases). The CDR3 consists of 15 residues. Germline-derived CDR1 and CDR2 are SEHNR and FQNEAQ (reference sequence). Trimming removed 5 bases at V and 7 bases at J, with 21 bases between.

The chain has TRBV2 and TRBJ2-2, with D maybe TRBD2 (5 bases). This CDR3 contains 14 residues. V was clipped by 7 bases and J by 2 bases, with 11 bases between them. The germline V gene encodes CDR1 SNHLY and CDR2 FYNNEI. This CDR3 is CASMVTTNTGELFF. The CDR3 region has the DNA TGTGCCAGCATGGTGACTACAAACACCGGGGAGCTGTTTTTT.

Comment on this clonotype: A read error may be the cause here, since a much bigger clone is one base away. The chain is built from TRBV4-1 and TRBJ2-7; D is ambiguous. The V end lost 10 bases, the J end lost 1 base, and 5 bases lay between the germline ends. The CDR3 spans 10 residues. The germline V gene encodes CDR1 MGHRA and CDR2 YSYEKL. The CDR3 nucleotides are TGCGCCAACGGGTCCTACGAGCAGTACTTC. The encoded protein is CANGSYEQYF.

This clonotype was seen ten or more times. This chain connects TRBV5-6 to TRBJ2-7; no definite D call. The V gene's germline CDR1 is SGHDT and CDR2 YYEEEE. This CDR3 comprises 15 residues. Trimming took 4 bases from V and 0 from J, leaving 14 bases between them. DNA for the CDR3: TGTGCCAGCAGCCCCCTCGATTATAACTCCTACGAGCAGTACTTC. Protein product: CASSPLDYNSYEQYF.

Many counts were recorded for this clonotype. J is TRBJ2-1 and V is TRBV7-8; possible D gene TRBD1, 6 bases. This CDR3 region has 15 residues. The V end lost 5 bases, the J end lost 1 base, and 12 bases lay between the germline ends. Germline CDR1 is SGHVS and CDR2 is FQNEAQ. The CDR3 reads CASSPDRLSYNEQFF. CDR3 DNA: TGTGCCAGCAGCCCCGACAGGTTATCCTACAATGAGCAGTTCTTC.

This clonotype has a count of ten or more. V is TRBV9 and J is TRBJ1-6; D gene ambiguous. This CDR3 is 13 amino acids long. Germline-derived CDR1 and CDR2 are SGDLS and YYNGEE. Trimming removed 0 bases from V and 6 bases from J, with 4 bases in between. CDR3 sequence reads: CASSVVLNSPLHF. CDR3 nucleotide sequence: TGTGCCAGCAGCGTAGTGCTTAATTCACCCCTCCACTTT. The full variable domain, its missing parts supplied by reference TRBV9 and TRBJ1-6, is DSGVTQTPKHLITATGQRVTLRCSPRSGDLSVYWYQQSLDQGLQFLIQYYNGEERAKGNILERFSAQQFPDLHSELNLSSLELGDSALYFCASSVVLNSPLHFGNGTRLTVT.

The table lists this clonotype with many counts. The chain joins TRBV19 to TRBJ1-1; maybe TRBD1 (5 bases). CDR1 and CDR2 from the germline V gene are LNHDA and SQIVND (reference sequence). The CDR3 loop spans 14 amino acids. Trimming left V 3 bases short and J 4 bases short, with 12 bases between. The CDR3 protein is CASSIRVTATEAFF. The CDR3 DNA sequence: TGTGCCAGTAGTATTCGGGTGACAGCCACTGAAGCTTTCTTT.

This clonotype was detected ten times or more. The rearrangement uses TRBV5-1 and TRBJ2-2; no firm D call. Germline CDR1 SGHRS, CDR2 YFSETQ. The CDR3 runs to 13 residues. V was pared by 7 bases and J by 2 bases, with 9 bases between. CDR3 amino acids: CASGLTNTGELFF. DNA for the CDR3: TGCGCCAGCGGGCTCACCAACACCGGGGAGCTGTTTTTT.

This clonotype was picked up many times. This sequence joins TRBV6-1 and TRBJ2-7, with D unresolved. This CDR3 has 17 amino acids. V gave up 1 base and J gave up 3 bases, with 19 bases separating them. Germline V lookup: CDR1 MNHNS, CDR2 SASEGT. This chain's CDR3 is CASSEEKRIRSLYEQYF. CDR3 DNA: TGTGCCAGCAGTGAAGAAAAGAGAATACGATCACTCTACGAGCAGTACTTC.

By share, this clonotype counts as medium-sized. The V gene is TRBV7-2, the J gene TRBJ2-2; a possible D gene is TRBD1 (5 bases). The CDR3 loop spans 16 amino acids. V lost 3 bases and J lost 1, with 12 bases in between. Germline V gives CDR1 SGHTA, CDR2 FQGNSA. In nucleotides, the CDR3 is TGTGCCAGCAGCTTTCAAGGGCAGGGGAACACCGGGGAGCTGTTTTTT. It encodes CASSFQGQGNTGELFF.